The entry that follows covers one T cell receptor beta chain sequence. What it binds is not known. Generated by immunoSEQ multiplex PCR, the TCRdb table keeps only in-frame clones and is missing some. Among roughly 100,000 clones, roughly 88% were seen once, and the ten largest hold around 2.3%. The data stem from a study of T cell responses to AZD1222 COVID-19 vaccine. The study's findings and limits: Spike was spanned by vaccine-associated CD4 TCRs, which were dominant at 160-218 and 743-854. Increased Spike-specific TCR breadth and depth were observed after two AZD1222 doses. Only after the peak T cell response were repertoires sampled.

Between the trimmed V and J ends, which lost 2 bases and 4 bases, there was a span of 8 bases. Per germline, CDR1 SGHRS and CDR2 YFSETQ. CDR3 size: 13 residues. The sequences come from peripheral blood, collected on day 0 of AZD1222 vaccination. The chain is built from TRBV5-1 and TRBJ2-3; D remains unclear. The receptor's source is an adult in good health. This CDR3 is CASSFTVPDTQYF. The CDR3, as DNA: TGCGCCAGCAGCTTTACCGTCCCAGATACGCAGTATTTT.